Below are 14 T cell receptor beta chains sequenced from a single sample in a study of metastatic and nonmetastatic thyroid tumors. All patients reached thyroid surgery having received no treatment beforehand. TCRdb re-clonotyped the PCR reads through MiXCR. The sample shows 15,000 to 20,000 clones, about 12% of them seen only once. The specimen sequenced was tumor tissue. The receptors derive from a female donor with papillary thyroid cancer or a benign thyroid nodule (not recorded which). Some clones in this sample may be carry-over from other donors' samples.

This clone was recorded at least ten times. V usage is TRBV6-5 and J usage is TRBJ2-2; 7 bases are shared with TRBD2. The J segment lost 4 bases and the V segment lost 0 bases, leaving 11 bases of the junction unmatched. The germline gives CDR1 MNHEY, CDR2 SVGAGI. There are 18 residues in the CDR3. This CDR3 is CASSYSGGFEASTGELFF. The CDR3 region has the DNA TGTGCCAGCAGTTACTCGGGAGGGTTTGAGGCTAGCACCGGGGAGCTGTTTTTT.

This clone came up many times. This chain links TRBV7-8 with TRBJ2-2; D is perhaps TRBD2 (6 bases). CDR1 is SGHVS and CDR2 is FQNEAQ in the germline V gene. The CDR3 extends over 18 amino acids. V lost 2 bases to trimming and J lost 4 bases, with 20 bases between them. The CDR3 nucleotides read TGTGCCAGCAGCTTATGGGCTAGGGCGGGGCAGGGCACCGGGGAGCTGTTTTTT. This encodes CASSLWARAGQGTGELFF.

This clone was counted many times. The chain carries TRBV6-2 or TRBV6-3 and TRBJ1-2; D is perhaps TRBD1 (5 bases). Looked up from germline, CDR1 is MNHEY and CDR2 is SVGEGT. Trimming cost V 2 bases and J 3 bases, with 7 bases left between them. CDR3 length: 13 amino acids. The chain's CDR3 is CASSYRTHYGYTF. The CDR3 bases are TGTGCCAGCAGTTACCGGACACACTATGGCTACACCTTC.

This clone showed up many times. The rearrangement links TRBV20-1 to TRBJ1-1; possibly TRBD1 for D (6 bases). Germline lookup yields CDR1 DFQATT and CDR2 SNEGSKA (reference sequence). Trimming took 6 bases from V and 10 from J, leaving 12 bases between them. This CDR3 spans 10 amino acids. This chain's CDR3 is CSALLTGAFF. The CDR3 DNA is TGCAGTGCCCTACTGACAGGAGCTTTCTTT.

This clone was seen a few times. The genes are TRBV24-1 and TRBJ1-1; maybe TRBD1 (5 bases). Germline V gene lookup returns CDR1 KGHDR and CDR2 SFDVKD. CDR3 length: 12 residues. V was shortened by 12 bases and J by 1 base, with 11 bases between the two germline ends. Here the CDR3 reads CAVSQGNTEAFF. CDR3 DNA: TGTGCCGTCTCCCAGGGGAACACTGAAGCTTTCTTT.

This clone is termed medium-sized. This rearrangement joins TRBV11-2 to TRBJ1-2, with D unresolved. V lost 3 bases, J lost 8 bases, and 13 bases lay in between. Germline V gene data show CDR1 as SGHAT and CDR2 as FQNNGV. The CDR3 spans 13 residues. This chain's CDR3 is CASSFRAQYGYTF. The DNA of the CDR3 is TGTGCCAGCAGCTTCCGGGCACAGTACGGCTACACCTTC.

There are many counts of this clone. V usage is TRBV5-1 and J usage is TRBJ2-3; possibly TRBD2 for D (5 bases). The CDR3 spans 14 residues. With 0 bases removed from V and 4 bases from J, the gap between germline ends came to 9 bases. Germline-derived CDR1 and CDR2 are SGHRS and YFSETQ. In nucleotides, the CDR3 is TGCGCCAGCAGCTTGGGTGGGAGCGCAGATACGCAGTATTTT. Residues: CASSLGGSADTQYF.

The sample holds many counts of this clone. The chain has TRBV24-1 and TRBJ1-2; no firm D call. The germline gives CDR1 KGHDR, CDR2 SFDVKD. CDR3 length: 13 amino acids. Trimming cost V 3 bases and J 8 bases, with 12 bases left between them. CDR3 sequence: CATSDPRTWGYTF. Written as DNA, the CDR3 is TGTGCCACCAGTGATCCCCGGACTTGGGGCTACACCTTC.

This clone was recorded many times. An end of the junction does not agree with germline; a read error may underlie this. Different DNA sequences within this sample yield the same CDR3. V gene TRBV4-3 combines with J gene TRBJ1-2; D might be TRBD1 (6 bases). Germline-derived CDR1 and CDR2 are LGHNA and YSLEER. CDR3 length equals 15 residues. CDR3: CASSQGQGQGYGYTF. The CDR3 nucleotides are TGCGCTAGCAGCCAAGGCCAGGGGCAGGGCTATGGCTACACCTTC.

This clone came up many times. This sequence joins TRBV5-1 and TRBJ2-5, with a tentative D call TRBD2 (5 bases). The germline CDR1 and CDR2 sequences are SGHRS and YFSETQ. The CDR3 has 16 amino acids. V was clipped by 0 bases and J by 0 bases, with 12 bases between them. CDR3 loop: CASSLAGVPDQETQYF. The CDR3 coding sequence is TGCGCCAGCAGCTTGGCCGGGGTTCCGGACCAAGAGACCCAGTACTTC.

This clone was found many times. The gene calls are TRBV10-3 and TRBJ2-1; 7 positions agree with TRBD1. Germline loops: CDR1 ENHRY, CDR2 SYGVKD. The CDR3 is made up of 14 amino acids. J was trimmed by 5 bases and V by 9 bases; bases with no gene match: 10. DNA of the CDR3: TGTGCCATAGAAGACAGGGCGCTAAACAATGAGCAGTTCTTC. Translating it yields CAIEDRALNNEQFF.

This clone has at least ten counts. The gene calls are TRBV18 and TRBJ1-1; no definite D call. In germline, CDR1 is KGHSH, CDR2 LQKENI. The CDR3 extends over 15 amino acids. The V and J ends lost 2 bases and 11 bases respectively, with 21 bases between them. The CDR3 region has the DNA TGTGCCAGCTCACCATTCCCACCTCCAGATTCGAACGCTTTCTTT. Encoded protein: CASSPFPPPDSNAFF.

This clone has ten or more counts. The rearrangement uses TRBV18 and TRBJ1-2; TRBD1 aligns across 7 bases. V shed 3 bases and J 0 bases; nucleotides not matched to a gene: 7. Germline loops: CDR1 KGHSH, CDR2 LQKENI. The CDR3 contains 16 residues. The CDR3 protein is CASSPAGGPANYGYTF. The CDR3 DNA sequence: TGTGCCAGCTCACCTGCAGGGGGGCCAGCTAACTATGGCTACACCTTC. The variable domain in full, with the rest retrieved from reference TRBV18 and TRBJ1-2, is NAGVMQNPRHLVRRRGQEARLRCSPMKGHSHVYWYRQLPEEGLKFMVYLQKENIIDESGMPKERFSAEFPKEGPSILRIQQVVRGDSAAYFCASSPAGGPANYGYTFGSGTRLTVV.

Many counts were recorded for this clone. The chain links TRBV12-5 to TRBJ2-1, with 8 bases that match TRBD2. This CDR3 region has 15 residues. The germline gives CDR1 LGHNT, CDR2 FRNRAP. V shed 6 bases and J 2 bases; nucleotides not matched to a gene: 6. CDR3 bases: TGTGCTAGTGGACAACAGCGGGGGACCTACAATGAGCAGTTCTTC. Residues: CASGQQRGTYNEQFF. The variable domain in full, completed from reference TRBV12-5 and TRBJ2-1, reads DARVTQTPRHKVTEMGQEVTMRCQPILGHNTVFWYRQTMMQGLELLAYFRNRAPLDDSGMPKDRFSAEMPDATLATLKIQPSEPRDSAVYFCASGQQRGTYNEQFFGPGTRLTVL.